A selection of T cell receptor beta chains follows, all from one sample in a study of blood T cell repertoires in COVID-19. Profiled with immunoSEQ multiplex PCR; TCRdb holds only in-frame clones, not every one. This table has roughly 350,000 clones, over 70% appearing once. The sample taken for sequencing was peripheral blood. The receptors come from a woman aged 45-60 years with COVID-19, enrolled during active disease. Both conserved end residues are part of each CDR3. The D gene is left open where the match is weak. Rows give clone size only sometimes, using once, few, many, or a class for an expanded clone.

size: -
V: TRBV29-1
J: TRBJ1-5
D: TRBD1
DNA: TGCAGCGTCGGGACAGGGGGCAATCAGCCCCAGCATTTT
CDR3: CSVGTGGNQPQHF

size: -
V: TRBV21-1
J: TRBJ1-1
D: -
DNA: TGTGCCAGCAGCATCCGAGCACGACACCAGAACTGGAACACTGAAGCTTTCTTT
CDR3: CASSIRARHQNWNTEAFF

size: -
V: TRBV5-1
J: TRBJ1-3
D: TRBD1
DNA: TGCGCCAGCAGCATCGAGGGGGCAACTGGAAACACCATATATTTT
CDR3: CASSIEGATGNTIYF

size: once
V: TRBV4-3
J: TRBJ2-3
D: -
DNA: TGCGCCAGCAGCCAAGAGGGTGGGAGCGGCACAGATACGCAGTATTTT
CDR3: CASSQEGGSGTDTQYF

size: once
V: TRBV4-1
J: TRBJ2-3
D: -
DNA: TGCGCCAGCAGCCGACTTGCCGGGACAACAAGCACAGATACGCAGTATTTT
CDR3: CASSRLAGTTSTDTQYF

size: -
V: TRBV5-6
J: TRBJ1-4
D: TRBD1
DNA: TGTGCCAGCAGCTTGGACAGGGGTTCAACTAATGAAAAACTGTTTTTT
CDR3: CASSLDRGSTNEKLFF

size: -
V: TRBV6-5
J: TRBJ2-1
D: -
DNA: TGTGCCAGCACAAAGCCCCCATACAATGAGCAGTTCTTC
CDR3: CASTKPPYNEQFF

size: -
V: TRBV3-1/TRBV3-2
J: TRBJ2-1
D: TRBD2
DNA: TGTGCCAGCAGCCGGCTGACTAGCGGGAGGGCCAATGAGCAGTTCTTC
CDR3: CASSRLTSGRANEQFF

size: -
V: TRBV24-1
J: TRBJ2-1
D: TRBD1
DNA: TGTGCCACCAGTAAAAGGACAGGGGCGTACAATGAGCAGTTCTTC
CDR3: CATSKRTGAYNEQFF

size: -
V: TRBV7-8
J: TRBJ1-2
D: -
DNA: TGTGCCAGCAGCTTACGTCGAACAGGGAATTCCCACTATGGCTACACCTTC
CDR3: CASSLRRTGNSHYGYTF

size: -
V: TRBV19
J: TRBJ2-2
D: TRBD1
DNA: TGTGCCAGTAGTATGGACAGGGGGGCTGCCGGGGAGCTGTTTTTT
CDR3: CASSMDRGAAGELFF

size: once
V: TRBV18
J: TRBJ2-1
D: -
DNA: TGTGCCAGCTCCCCCGGGACAAGGTTGGAGCAGTTCTTC
CDR3: CASSPGTRLEQFF

size: -
V: TRBV5-1
J: TRBJ2-7
D: TRBD2
DNA: TGCGCCAGCAGCTTGGGTCTAGCGGGAGGGCTTCACGAGCAGTACTTC
CDR3: CASSLGLAGGLHEQYF

size: -
V: TRBV25-1
J: TRBJ2-2
D: -
DNA: TGTGCCAGCCGCCGTTCGGGCACCGGGGAGCTGTTTTTT
CDR3: CASRRSGTGELFF

size: -
V: TRBV6-5
J: TRBJ1-1
D: TRBD1
DNA: TGTGCCAGCAGTTACTCGAACAGGGGATACTTCACTGAAGCTTTCTTT
CDR3: CASSYSNRGYFTEAFF

size: -
V: TRBV7-9
J: TRBJ2-6
D: -
DNA: TGTGCCAGCAGCGCAAAAGGACAGATCTCTGGGGCCAACGTCCTGACTTTC
CDR3: CASSAKGQISGANVLTF

size: -
V: TRBV15
J: TRBJ1-5
D: -
DNA: TGTGCCACCAGCAGAGATCTATTGGCAGGGAGCAATCAGCCCCAGCATTTT
CDR3: CATSRDLLAGSNQPQHF

size: -
V: TRBV7-9
J: TRBJ1-2
D: TRBD1
DNA: TGTGCCAGCAGCTCAACGGAGGGCAGGGGGATTGATGGCTACACCTTC
CDR3: CASSSTEGRGIDGYTF

size: once
V: TRBV6-5
J: TRBJ2-7
D: -
DNA: TGTGCCAGCAGTTGGCGGGGTAGACCTGGCGAGCAGTACTTC
CDR3: CASSWRGRPGEQYF

size: -
V: TRBV19
J: TRBJ2-2
D: TRBD2
DNA: TGTGCCACCAGGAGGGAGGGGAACACCGGGGAGCTGTTTTTT
CDR3: CATRREGNTGELFF

size: few
V: TRBV6-1
J: TRBJ2-6
D: -
DNA: TGTGCCAGCAGTGAAGGGGGGGGCAGCCGATTGGATTACTCTGGGGCCAACGTCCTGACTTTC
CDR3: CASSEGGGSRLDYSGANVLTF

size: -
V: TRBV30
J: TRBJ1-3
D: -
DNA: TGTGCCTGGAGTGTTTCTCGGGGCTCTGGAAACACCATATATTTT
CDR3: CAWSVSRGSGNTIYF

size: -
V: TRBV2
J: TRBJ2-1
D: TRBD2
DNA: TGTGCCAGCAGTGCTCGGACTAGCGGACCTAATGAGCAGTTCTTC
CDR3: CASSARTSGPNEQFF

size: few
V: TRBV6-6
J: TRBJ1-4
D: -
DNA: TGTGCCAGCAGTCAGAGGGTTGCCAGAAAACTGTTTTTT
CDR3: CASSQRVARKLFF

size: -
V: TRBV7-9
J: TRBJ1-6
D: -
DNA: TGTGCCAGCAGCTTAGTAGGAGGGGCCTATAATTCACCCCTCCACTTT
CDR3: CASSLVGGAYNSPLHF

size: -
V: TRBV27
J: TRBJ1-1
D: -
DNA: TGTGCCAGCAGTCGGTGGGGGGGCGCGGTCACTGAAGCTTTCTTT
CDR3: CASSRWGGAVTEAFF

size: -
V: TRBV25-1
J: TRBJ2-2
D: TRBD2
DNA: TGTGCCACCGCCCTAGCGGGATCGAACACCGGGGAGCTGTTTTTT
CDR3: CATALAGSNTGELFF

size: -
V: TRBV7-2
J: TRBJ2-7
D: TRBD2
DNA: TGTGCCAGCAGCCAAAGGGAGGGGTACGAGCAGTACTTC
CDR3: CASSQREGYEQYF

size: -
V: TRBV5-1
J: TRBJ2-7
D: TRBD2
DNA: TGCGCCAGCAGCTTGGTACCTAGCGGGATAAAGGGCGAGCAGTACTTC
CDR3: CASSLVPSGIKGEQYF

size: -
V: TRBV5-4
J: TRBJ2-1
D: TRBD2
DNA: TGTGCCAGCAGCTTGGGGCCCTTAGCGGGAGGGAATTCCAATGAGCAGTTCTTC
CDR3: CASSLGPLAGGNSNEQFF

size: -
V: TRBV19
J: TRBJ1-1
D: -
DNA: TGTGCCAGTAGTATAGATAGCCAGAACACTGAAGCTTTCTTT
CDR3: CASSIDSQNTEAFF

size: -
V: TRBV5-1
J: TRBJ1-4
D: -
DNA: TGCGCCAGCAGCTCCACCGTTCGTACAGGTGCCCACTCTAATGAAAAACTGTTTTTT
CDR3: CASSSTVRTGAHSNEKLFF

size: -
V: TRBV30
J: TRBJ1-5
D: TRBD1
DNA: TGTGCCTGGAGTGTAGGGACAGGGGTTATGAATCAGCCCCAGCATTTT
CDR3: CAWSVGTGVMNQPQHF

size: -
V: TRBV7-9
J: TRBJ1-2
D: TRBD1
DNA: TGTGCCAGCAGTCGGCCGGGACAGGGATATGGCTACACCTTC
CDR3: CASSRPGQGYGYTF

size: -
V: TRBV12-1
J: TRBJ1-2
D: -
DNA: TGTGCCAGCAGCTCTGGCAGCAGGGGGGTCGGCTACACCTTC
CDR3: CASSSGSRGVGYTF

size: -
V: TRBV7-8
J: TRBJ2-3
D: -
DNA: TGTGCCAGCAGCCGAGCAGTAGGAGGAAGGCGTGGAGATACGCAGTATTTT
CDR3: CASSRAVGGRRGDTQYF

size: -
V: TRBV6-5
J: TRBJ2-2
D: -
DNA: TGTGCCAGCATAGAGGGTTCCCACACCGGGGAGCTGTTTTTT
CDR3: CASIEGSHTGELFF

size: -
V: TRBV9
J: TRBJ2-5
D: -
DNA: TGTGCCAGCAGCGTATCCGGGAGTACGTTAGAGACCCAGTACTTC
CDR3: CASSVSGSTLETQYF

size: -
V: TRBV10-1
J: TRBJ1-2
D: -
DNA: TGCGCCAGCAGTGAGTCGGGGCGGCGCGCCAACTATGGCTACACCTTC
CDR3: CASSESGRRANYGYTF

size: -
V: TRBV6-6
J: TRBJ1-5
D: TRBD1
DNA: TGTGCCAGCAAGGACAGGGTAAGCGGCAATCAGCCCCAGCATTTT
CDR3: CASKDRVSGNQPQHF

size: -
V: TRBV30
J: TRBJ1-1
D: TRBD1
DNA: TGTGCCTGGACTACGGGACAGGGTCGGACTGAAGCTTTCTTT
CDR3: CAWTTGQGRTEAFF

size: -
V: TRBV27
J: TRBJ2-5
D: TRBD2
DNA: TGTGCCAGCAGTTACGTAGCGGGAGGCTTCCAAGAGACCCAGTACTTC
CDR3: CASSYVAGGFQETQYF

size: -
V: TRBV4-1
J: TRBJ2-3
D: -
DNA: TGCGCCAGCAGCCGAGGGCCAGATACGCAGTATTTT
CDR3: CASSRGPDTQYF

size: -
V: TRBV30
J: TRBJ2-7
D: TRBD2
DNA: TGTGCCTGGAGTAAAAGCGGGAGTAAGGTCGGCTCCTACGAGCAGTACTTC
CDR3: CAWSKSGSKVGSYEQYF

size: -
V: TRBV5-1
J: TRBJ2-3
D: TRBD2
DNA: TGCGCCAGCAGCTTGGACGGGACTAGCGGGAGAGGGGGGCAGTATTTT
CDR3: CASSLDGTSGRGGQYF

size: -
V: TRBV18
J: TRBJ1-2
D: TRBD1
DNA: TGTGCCAGCTCCCTAGCCGGGACAGGGATTTCTGGCTACACCTTC
CDR3: CASSLAGTGISGYTF

size: -
V: TRBV7-9
J: TRBJ1-5
D: -
DNA: TGTGCCAGCAGCTTAGGGGCCTGGGGCGCCCAGCCCCAGCATTTT
CDR3: CASSLGAWGAQPQHF

size: -
V: TRBV6-5
J: TRBJ1-2
D: TRBD1
DNA: TGTGCCAGCAAGTCACAGGGGACCTCTAACTATGGCTACACCTTC
CDR3: CASKSQGTSNYGYTF

size: -
V: TRBV11-2
J: TRBJ2-1
D: TRBD1
DNA: TGTGCCAGCAGCTTAGGGGTGGGGGACAGGCCTTACAATGAGCAGTTCTTC
CDR3: CASSLGVGDRPYNEQFF